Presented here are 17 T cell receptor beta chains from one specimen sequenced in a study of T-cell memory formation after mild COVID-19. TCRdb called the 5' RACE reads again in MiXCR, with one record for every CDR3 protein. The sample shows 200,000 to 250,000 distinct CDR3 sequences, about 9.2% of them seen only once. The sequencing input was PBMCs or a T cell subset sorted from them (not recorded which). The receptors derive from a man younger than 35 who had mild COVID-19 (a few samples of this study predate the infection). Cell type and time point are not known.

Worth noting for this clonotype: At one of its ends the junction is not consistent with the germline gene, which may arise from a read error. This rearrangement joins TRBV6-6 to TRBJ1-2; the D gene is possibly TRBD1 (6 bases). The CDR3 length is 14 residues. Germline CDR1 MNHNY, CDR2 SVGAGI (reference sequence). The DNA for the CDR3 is TGTGCCAGCAGTAACTCGGACAGCTCCTATGGCTACACCTTC. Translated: CASSNSDSSYGYTF.

This CDR3 reads CASTNGGGRYNEQFF. For the CDR3, the DNA is TGTGCCAGCACCAACGGGGGGGGGCGCTACAATGAGCAGTTCTTC. The rearrangement uses TRBV6-2 or TRBV6-3 and TRBJ2-1; 8 positions match TRBD2. V dropped 7 bases and J dropped 3; count of bases not matched to a gene: 8. The length of the CDR3 is 15 residues. Germline lookup yields CDR1 MNHEY and CDR2 SVGEGT.

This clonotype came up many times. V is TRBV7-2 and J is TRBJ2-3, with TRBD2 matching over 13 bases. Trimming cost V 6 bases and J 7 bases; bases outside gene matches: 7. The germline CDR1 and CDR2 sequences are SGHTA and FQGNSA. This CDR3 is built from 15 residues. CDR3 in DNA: TGTGCCAGCAGGATCGGACTAGCGGGGGCATATACGCAGTATTTT. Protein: CASRIGLAGAYTQYF.

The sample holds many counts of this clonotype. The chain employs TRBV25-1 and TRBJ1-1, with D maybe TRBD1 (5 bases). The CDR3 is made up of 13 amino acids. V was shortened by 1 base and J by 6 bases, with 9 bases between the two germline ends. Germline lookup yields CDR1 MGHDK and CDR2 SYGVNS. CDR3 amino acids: CASSESGGAEAFF. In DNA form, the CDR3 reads TGTGCCAGCAGTGAATCGGGGGGTGCTGAAGCTTTCTTT.

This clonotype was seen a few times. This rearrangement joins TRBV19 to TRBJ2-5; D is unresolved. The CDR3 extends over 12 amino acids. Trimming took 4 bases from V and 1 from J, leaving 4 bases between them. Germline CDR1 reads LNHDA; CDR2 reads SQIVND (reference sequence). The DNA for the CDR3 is TGTGCCAGTAGTAAGTTCCAAGAGACCCAGTACTTC. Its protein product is CASSKFQETQYF.

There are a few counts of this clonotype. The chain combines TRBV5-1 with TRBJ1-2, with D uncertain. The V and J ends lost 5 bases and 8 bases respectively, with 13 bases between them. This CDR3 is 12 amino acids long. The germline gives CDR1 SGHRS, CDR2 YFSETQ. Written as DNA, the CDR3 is TGCGCCAGCAGGTCCGGGAGGAGCGGCTACACCTTC. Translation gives CASRSGRSGYTF.

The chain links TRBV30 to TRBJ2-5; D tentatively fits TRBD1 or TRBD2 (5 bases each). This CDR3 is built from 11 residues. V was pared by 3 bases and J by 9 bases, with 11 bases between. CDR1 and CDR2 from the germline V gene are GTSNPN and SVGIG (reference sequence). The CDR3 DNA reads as TGTGCCTGGAGCGGGCGAGGGGCCCAGTACTTC. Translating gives CAWSGRGAQYF.

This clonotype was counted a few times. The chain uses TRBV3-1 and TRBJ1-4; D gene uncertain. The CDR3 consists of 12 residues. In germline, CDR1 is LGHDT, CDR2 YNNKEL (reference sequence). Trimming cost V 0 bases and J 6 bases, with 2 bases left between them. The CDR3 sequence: CASSQDHEKLFF. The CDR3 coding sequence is TGTGCCAGCAGCCAAGACCATGAAAAACTGTTTTTT.

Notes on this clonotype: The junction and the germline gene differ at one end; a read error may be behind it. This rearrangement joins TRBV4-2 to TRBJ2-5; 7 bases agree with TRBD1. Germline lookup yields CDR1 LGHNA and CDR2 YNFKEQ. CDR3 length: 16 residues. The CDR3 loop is CASSHLGSGQEETQYF. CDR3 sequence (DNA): TGTGCCAGCAGCCATCTTGGGTCCGGACAGGAAGAGACCCAGTATTTC.

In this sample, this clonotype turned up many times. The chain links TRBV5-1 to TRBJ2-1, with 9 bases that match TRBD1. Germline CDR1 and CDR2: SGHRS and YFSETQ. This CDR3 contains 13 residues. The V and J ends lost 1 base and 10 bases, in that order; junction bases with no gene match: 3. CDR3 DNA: TGCGCCAGCAGCTTGAGACAGGGGGTCGAGCAGTTCTTC. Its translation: CASSLRQGVEQFF.

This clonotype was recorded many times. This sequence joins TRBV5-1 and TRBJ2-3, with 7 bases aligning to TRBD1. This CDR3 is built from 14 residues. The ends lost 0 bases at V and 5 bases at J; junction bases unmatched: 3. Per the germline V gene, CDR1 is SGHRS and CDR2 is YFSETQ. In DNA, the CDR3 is TGCGCCAGCAGCTTGGCCGACAGGGAAGATACGCAGTATTTT. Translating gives CASSLADREDTQYF.

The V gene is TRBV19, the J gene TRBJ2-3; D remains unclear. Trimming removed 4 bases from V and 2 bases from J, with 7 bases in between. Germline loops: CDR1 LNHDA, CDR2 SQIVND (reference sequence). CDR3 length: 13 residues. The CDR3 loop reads CASSRVTTDTQYF. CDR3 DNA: TGTGCCAGTAGTAGGGTAACCACAGATACGCAGTATTTT. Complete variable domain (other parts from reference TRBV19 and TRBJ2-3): DGGITQSPKYLFRKEGQNVTLSCEQNLNHDAMYWYRQDPGQGLRLIYYSQIVNDFQKGDIAEGYSVSREKKESFPLTVTSAQKNPTAFYLCASSRVTTDTQYFGPGTRLTVL.

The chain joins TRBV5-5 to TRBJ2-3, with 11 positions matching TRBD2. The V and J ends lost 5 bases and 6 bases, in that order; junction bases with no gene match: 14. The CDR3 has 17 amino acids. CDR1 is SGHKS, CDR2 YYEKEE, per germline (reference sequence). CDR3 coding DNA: TGTGCCAGCAGACCAACGGGACTAGCGGCCCGTTCGGATACGCAGTATTTT. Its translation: CASRPTGLAARSDTQYF.

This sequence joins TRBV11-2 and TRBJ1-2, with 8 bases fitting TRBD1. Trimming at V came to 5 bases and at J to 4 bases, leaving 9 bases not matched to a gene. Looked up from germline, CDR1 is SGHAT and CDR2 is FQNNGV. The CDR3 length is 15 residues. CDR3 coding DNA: TGTGCCAGCAGCACCGTCACAGGGGGAGGCTATGGCTACACCTTC. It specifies CASSTVTGGGYGYTF.

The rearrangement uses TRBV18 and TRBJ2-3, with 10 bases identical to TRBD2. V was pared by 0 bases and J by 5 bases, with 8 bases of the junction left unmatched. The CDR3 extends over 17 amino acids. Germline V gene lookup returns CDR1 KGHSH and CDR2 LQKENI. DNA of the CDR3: TGTGCCAGCTCACCACCGTCCAGCGGGGGGGCGAGAGATACGCAGTATTTT. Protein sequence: CASSPPSSGGARDTQYF.

The CDR3, as DNA: TGCGCCAGCAGCTCCTCGCACAGGGGTACTAACTATGGCTACACCTTC. The encoded protein is CASSSSHRGTNYGYTF. The chain employs TRBV5-1 and TRBJ1-2, with 7 bases identical to TRBD1. V dropped 3 bases and J dropped 0; count of bases not matched to a gene: 8. CDR3 length: 16 amino acids. CDR1 is SGHRS and CDR2 is YFSETQ in the germline V gene.

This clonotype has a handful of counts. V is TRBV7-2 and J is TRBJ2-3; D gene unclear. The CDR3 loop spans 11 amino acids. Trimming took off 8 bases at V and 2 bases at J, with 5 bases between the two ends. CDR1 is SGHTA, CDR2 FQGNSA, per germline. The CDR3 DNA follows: TGTGCCAGCCACATCACAGATACGCAGTATTTT. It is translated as CASHITDTQYF.